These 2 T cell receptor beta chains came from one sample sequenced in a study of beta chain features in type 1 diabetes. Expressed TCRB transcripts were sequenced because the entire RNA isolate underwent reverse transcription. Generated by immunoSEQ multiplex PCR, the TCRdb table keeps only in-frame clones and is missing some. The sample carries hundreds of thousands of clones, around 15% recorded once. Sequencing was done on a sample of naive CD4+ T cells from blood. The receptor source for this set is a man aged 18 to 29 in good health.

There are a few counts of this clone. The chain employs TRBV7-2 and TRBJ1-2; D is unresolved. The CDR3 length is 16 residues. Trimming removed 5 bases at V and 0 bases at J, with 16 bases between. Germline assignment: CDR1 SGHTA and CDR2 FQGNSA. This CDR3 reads CASSPGLGFANYGYTF. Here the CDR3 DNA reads TGTGCCAGCAGCCCCGGGTTGGGGTTCGCTAACTATGGCTACACCTTC.

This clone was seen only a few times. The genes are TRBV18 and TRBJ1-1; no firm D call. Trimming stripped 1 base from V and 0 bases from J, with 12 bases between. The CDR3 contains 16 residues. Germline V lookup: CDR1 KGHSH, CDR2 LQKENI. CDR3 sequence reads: CASSPLTANMNTEAFF. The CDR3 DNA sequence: TGTGCCAGCTCACCACTTACAGCGAATATGAACACTGAAGCTTTCTTT.